This T cell receptor (beta chain) is drawn from a study of cytomegalovirus exposure and HLA in healthy donors. This CDR3 spans 14 amino acids. Trimming removed 7 bases from V and 2 bases from J, with 15 bases in between. CDR1 and CDR2 (germline): LNHDA, SQIVND (reference sequence). Repertoires were generated with immunoSEQ multiplex PCR, while TCRdb's copy carries only in-frame clones and drops some. The profile shows roughly 330,000 clones, about nine tenths of them singletons. The sequence derives from a woman in her thirties in good health and CMV-seropositive. The rearrangement links TRBV19 to TRBJ2-7; maybe TRBD2 (5 bases). The sequenced sample consisted of PBMCs. Written as DNA, the CDR3 is TGTGCCAGTACCCCCCCGGGGAATGCCTACGAGCAGTACTTC. This encodes CASTPPGNAYEQYF. Full variable domain (rest looked up from reference TRBV19 and TRBJ2-7): DGGITQSPKYLFRKEGQNVTLSCEQNLNHDAMYWYRQDPGQGLRLIYYSQIVNDFQKGDIAEGYSVSREKKESFPLTVTSAQKNPTAFYLCASTPPGNAYEQYFGPGTRLTVT.